This T cell receptor beta chain appears in the sequencing data of a study of T-cell reconstitution after alpha-beta-depleted transplantation in children. This clonotype was detected many times. Germline V CDR1 and CDR2: MNHNS, SASEGT. The V end lost 5 bases, the J end lost 5 bases, and 15 bases lay between the germline ends. The CDR3 is 14 residues long. It was with unique molecular identifiers that the TCRbeta library was prepared. TCRdb reprocessed the PCR reads via MiXCR and lists one record per CDR3 protein. This table has roughly 180,000 distinct CDR3 sequences, 14% to 15% appearing once. The sequences come from PBMCs from the stem cell graft donor, collected from the stem cell graft. This receptor was identified in a human donor who donated a stem cell graft to a child with acute lymphoblastic leukemia. The rearrangement joins TRBV6-1 to TRBJ2-5, with D unclear. The CDR3 reads CASSPRVRAETQYF. The CDR3 coding sequence is TGTGCCAGCAGTCCCCGGGTAAGGGCTGAGACCCAGTACTTC.